One and the same sample provided the 30 T cell receptor beta chains below, sequenced in a study of OX40 agonist ivuxolimab in advanced cancers. Generated by immunoSEQ multiplex PCR, the TCRdb table keeps only in-frame clones and is missing some. The sample consists of approximately 73,000 clones, approximately 90% of them appearing once. Specimen: CD4+ or CD8+ T cells sorted from blood, collected in a trial of the OX40 agonist ivuxolimab. The receptors originated from an adult with an advanced solid tumor such as melanoma, head and neck, liver or kidney cancer.

The chain combines TRBV5-1 with TRBJ2-2; D may be TRBD1 (6 bases). CDR3 length: 15 residues. Germline V gene data show CDR1 as SGHRS and CDR2 as YFSETQ. V gave up 4 bases and J gave up 2 bases, with 12 bases separating them. CDR3 bases: TGCGCCAGCAGCCAGAGGGACACAAACACCGGGGAGCTGTTTTTT. This sequence encodes CASSQRDTNTGELFF.

The J gene is TRBJ1-2, the V gene TRBV30; D uncertain. This CDR3 is 12 amino acids long. V was trimmed by 2 bases and J by 4 bases, leaving 8 bases between them. CDR1 GTSNPN and CDR2 SVGIG come from the germline V gene (reference sequence). CDR3 amino acids: CAWSSGSYGYTF. In nucleotides, the CDR3 is TGTGCCTGGAGTAGCGGATCCTATGGCTACACCTTC.

The table lists this clone with a count of one. V and J are TRBV5-6 and TRBJ2-1, with 7 bases fitting TRBD2. The CDR3 extends over 14 amino acids. J gave up 7 bases and V 6 bases, and 10 bases lay outside the gene matches. Germline-derived CDR1 and CDR2 are SGHDT and YYEEEE. The CDR3 DNA is TGTGCCAGCACTTACCGCGGGGGACTAAATGAGCAGTTCTTC. Translating it yields CASTYRGGLNEQFF.

The gene calls are TRBV4-1 and TRBJ2-7; 9 bases match TRBD2. The germline gives CDR1 MGHRA, CDR2 YSYEKL. V shed 2 bases, J shed 0 bases, and the junction held 8 bases outside the gene matches. The CDR3 sequence is 17 residues long. The CDR3 here is CASSQFERGASSYEQYF. CDR3 bases: TGCGCCAGCAGCCAATTTGAGCGGGGGGCCAGCTCCTACGAGCAGTACTTC.

A word on this clone: At one end, the junction sequence differs from germline, possibly due to a read error. The rearrangement uses TRBV10-3 and TRBJ1-2; D is perhaps TRBD1 (5 bases). Germline V gene data show CDR1 as ENHRY and CDR2 as SYGVKD. This CDR3 is built from 15 residues. For the CDR3, the DNA is TGTGCCATCAATTCACCCGGGGCCGGGGCGGATGGCCACACCTTC. Its protein is CAINSPGAGADGHTF.

This chain links TRBV2 with TRBJ2-7; D ambiguous. Trimming left V 6 bases short and J 0 bases short, with 12 bases between. The V gene's germline CDR1 is SNHLY and CDR2 FYNNEI. This CDR3 is built from 14 residues. The CDR3 nucleotides are TGTGCCAGCAGGCGAGACTCTTACTCCTACGAGCAGTACTTC. This gives the protein CASRRDSYSYEQYF. Variable domain in full (rest from reference TRBV2 and TRBJ2-7): EPEVTQTPSHQVTQMGQEVILRCVPISNHLYFYWYRQILGQKVEFLVSFYNNEISEKSEIFDDQFSVERPDGSNFTLKIRSTKLEDSAMYFCASRRDSYSYEQYFGPGTRLTVT.

This clone appeared once. The chain recombines TRBV11-2 with TRBJ1-1, with D hard to call. Germline CDR1 SGHAT, CDR2 FQNNGV. The CDR3 is 12 residues long. Trimming took 4 bases from V and 3 from J, leaving 6 bases between them. CDR3 in DNA: TGTGCCAGCAGCTCTACCTACACTGAAGCTTTCTTT. Translating gives CASSSTYTEAFF. Based on the CDR3 plus reference TRBV11-2 and TRBJ1-1, the full variable domain is EAGVAQSPRYKIIEKRQSVAFWCNPISGHATLYWYQQILGQGPKLLIQFQNNGVVDDSQLPKDRFSAERLKGVDSTLKIQPAKLEDSAVYLCASSSTYTEAFFGQGTRLTVV.

This chain connects TRBV12-5 to TRBJ2-4; 9 positions match TRBD1. Germline CDR1 LGHNT, CDR2 FRNRAP. The CDR3 loop spans 18 amino acids. Trimming cost V 4 bases and J 1 base; bases outside gene matches: 11. The CDR3 coding sequence is TGTGCTAGTGGTTCTATCTTTACAGGGGGCCTTGCCAAAAACATTCAGTACTTC. Residues: CASGSIFTGGLAKNIQYF.

This clone appeared a few times. V and J are TRBV5-1 and TRBJ1-1; 8 bases line up with TRBD1. CDR3 length equals 15 residues. Germline assignment: CDR1 SGHRS and CDR2 YFSETQ. Trimming at V came to 3 bases and at J to 6 bases, leaving 10 bases not matched to a gene. The CDR3 is CASSSNMLQGAEAFF. The CDR3 DNA reads TGCGCCAGCAGCTCAAATATGTTACAGGGGGCTGAAGCTTTCTTT.

The CDR3 protein is CASIGSSYNSPLHF. The DNA for the CDR3 is TGTGCCAGCATAGGGAGCTCCTATAATTCACCCCTCCACTTT. The chain employs TRBV28 and TRBJ1-6, with D unresolved. The V gene lost 7 bases and the J gene lost 0 bases, with 7 bases spanning the gap. The CDR3 totals 14 residues. Germline V CDR1 and CDR2: MDHEN, SYDVKM.

The V gene is TRBV10-3, the J gene TRBJ1-5; D is possibly TRBD1 (5 bases). Trimming took 3 bases from V and 1 from J, leaving 10 bases between them. The germline V gene has CDR1 ENHRY and CDR2 SYGVKD. The CDR3 runs 15 residues. CDR3 sequence (DNA): TGTGCCATCAGTGATAGGGAGGGGAGCAATCAGCCCCAGCATTTT. Encoded protein: CAISDREGSNQPQHF.

This clone was counted between two and nine times. V gene TRBV7-9 combines with J gene TRBJ1-3; no clear D. The germline V and J ends were trimmed by 6 bases and 6 bases, with 9 bases remaining between them. The CDR3 totals 12 residues. CDR1 and CDR2 (germline): SEHNR, FQNEAQ (reference sequence). This CDR3 reads CASRSGPNTIYF. The DNA of the CDR3 is TGTGCCAGCAGGTCCGGGCCAAACACCATATATTTT.

The V call is TRBV2, the J call TRBJ1-1; no clear D gene. There are 12 residues in the CDR3. Deletions cut 4 bases from V and 5 bases from J, with 8 bases between. CDR1 SNHLY and CDR2 FYNNEI come from the germline V gene. As DNA, the CDR3 is TGTGCCAGCAGTGTTCGGGTGACTGAAGCTTTCTTT. This sequence encodes CASSVRVTEAFF.

This chain links TRBV7-6 with TRBJ1-3; D perhaps matches TRBD1 (6 bases). This CDR3 has 15 residues. Germline V CDR1 and CDR2: SGHVS, FNYEAQ. Trimming removed 1 base from V and 0 bases from J, with 7 bases in between. Here the CDR3 DNA reads TGTGCCAGCAGCTTAGAAGGGGGCTCTGGAAACACCATATATTTT. It encodes CASSLEGGSGNTIYF.

The rearrangement uses TRBV27 and TRBJ1-5, with D maybe TRBD1 (5 bases). V was pared by 2 bases and J by 6 bases, with 11 bases between. This CDR3 spans 14 amino acids. Per the germline V gene, CDR1 is MNHEY and CDR2 is SMNVEV (reference sequence). CDR3 sequence: CASSLRQGRQPQHF. The CDR3 bases are TGTGCCAGCAGTTTAAGGCAGGGTCGTCAGCCCCAGCATTTT.

This clone was recorded once. This chain connects TRBV7-3 to TRBJ2-2; D tentatively reads TRBD1 or TRBD2 (6 bases each). The V end was cut by 5 bases, the J end by 0 bases, with 13 bases between. The CDR3 has 16 residues. In germline, CDR1 is SGHTA, CDR2 FQGTGA. This CDR3 is CASSTGARANTGELFF. As DNA, the CDR3 is TGTGCCAGCAGCACGGGGGCCCGCGCGAACACCGGGGAGCTGTTTTTT.

V usage is TRBV7-9 and J usage is TRBJ1-1, with D hard to call. The germline gives CDR1 SEHNR, CDR2 FQNEAQ (reference sequence). The CDR3 contains 13 residues. Trimming shortened V by 1 base and J by 4 bases, and 7 bases separated the two germline ends. The CDR3 protein is CASSLVSSTEAFF. The CDR3 nucleotides are TGTGCCAGCAGCTTAGTTAGCTCCACTGAAGCTTTCTTT.

The chain carries TRBV9 and TRBJ2-7, with 7 bases fitting TRBD1. This CDR3 is 15 amino acids long. Germline assignment: CDR1 SGDLS and CDR2 YYNGEE. V lost 4 bases, J lost 0 bases, and 7 bases stayed unmatched. CDR3 in DNA: TGTGCCAGCAGCCTCCTGGGACAGAGCTCCTACGAGCAGTACTTC. It codes for CASSLLGQSSYEQYF. Complete variable domain (other parts from reference TRBV9 and TRBJ2-7): DSGVTQTPKHLITATGQRVTLRCSPRSGDLSVYWYQQSLDQGLQFLIQYYNGEERAKGNILERFSAQQFPDLHSELNLSSLELGDSALYFCASSLLGQSSYEQYFGPGTRLTVT.

This clone was picked up a small number of times. J is TRBJ2-1 and V is TRBV30, with D perhaps assigned TRBD1 or TRBD2 (5 bases each). The V and J ends lost 5 bases and 10 bases respectively, with 18 bases between them. The germline V gene has CDR1 GTSNPN and CDR2 SVGIG (reference sequence). This CDR3 has 13 amino acids. Here the CDR3 DNA reads TGTGCCTGGGGTGGTGATGGGGGTTCCGAGCAGTTCTTC. Translation: CAWGGDGGSEQFF.

In this sample, this clone turned up once. This chain connects TRBV18 to TRBJ2-7; D gene ambiguous. The V gene lost 2 bases and the J gene lost 2 bases, with 7 bases spanning the gap. CDR3 size: 13 residues. Germline V gene data show CDR1 as KGHSH and CDR2 as LQKENI. The DNA for the CDR3 is TGTGCCAGCTCACCAACCGGTCCCTACGAGCAGTACTTC. Translation: CASSPTGPYEQYF.

V usage is TRBV19 and J usage is TRBJ2-3; 8 positions agree with TRBD2. Germline CDR1 LNHDA, CDR2 SQIVND (reference sequence). The trim removed 7 bases at V and 4 bases at J, leaving 4 bases unmatched. This CDR3 has 13 residues. CDR3 in amino acids: CASTAGAADTQYF. In nucleotides, the CDR3 is TGTGCCAGTACAGCGGGAGCTGCAGATACGCAGTATTTT.

J is TRBJ2-7 and V is TRBV5-1, with D unclear. Trimming took off 5 bases at V and 5 bases at J, with 8 bases between the two ends. The length of the CDR3 is 11 residues. Germline loops: CDR1 SGHRS, CDR2 YFSETQ. CDR3 in amino acids: CASSIGHEQYF. CDR3 DNA sequence: TGCGCCAGCAGTATAGGGCACGAGCAGTACTTC.

This clone was detected a few times. The chain is built from TRBV9 and TRBJ1-5; D is possibly TRBD1 (6 bases). The V and J ends lost 3 bases and 2 bases respectively, with 12 bases between them. Germline V lookup: CDR1 SGDLS, CDR2 YYNGEE. The CDR3 runs 15 residues. CDR3 sequence: CASSGEGGRNQPQHF. In DNA, the CDR3 is TGTGCCAGCAGCGGTGAGGGGGGCCGCAATCAGCCCCAGCATTTT.

This chain links TRBV10-3 with TRBJ1-1; 8 positions match TRBD1. V lost 2 bases, J lost 0 bases, and 5 bases stayed unmatched. Looked up from germline, CDR1 is ENHRY and CDR2 is SYGVKD. CDR3 length: 16 amino acids. This CDR3 is CAISERQGRMNTEAFF. For the CDR3, the DNA is TGTGCCATCAGTGAGAGACAGGGGAGAATGAACACTGAAGCTTTCTTT.

V gene TRBV11-3 combines with J gene TRBJ2-6; 9 bases map to TRBD1. CDR3 length: 17 amino acids. Trimming took 5 bases from V and 2 from J; bases not matched to a gene: 7. Germline V lookup: CDR1 SGHNT, CDR2 YENEEA. The CDR3 protein is CASSPGQGGAGANVLTF. CDR3 DNA sequence: TGTGCCAGCAGCCCGGGACAGGGAGGGGCTGGGGCCAACGTCCTGACTTTC.

As concerns this clone: This sample includes further DNA sequences coding for the same CDR3. The chain links TRBV28 to TRBJ1-5, with a weak D call TRBD1 (5 bases). The CDR3 runs to 14 residues. Trimming pared 5 bases from V and 7 bases from J, leaving 15 bases between. Germline V lookup: CDR1 MDHEN, CDR2 SYDVKM. As DNA, the CDR3 is TGTGCCAGCAGTCCGACAGCCGGCGGGCAGCCCCAGCATTTT. Encoded protein: CASSPTAGGQPQHF.

This chain joins TRBV28 and TRBJ2-4; TRBD1 matches at 9 bases. Trimming cost V 4 bases and J 3 bases; bases outside gene matches: 4. The CDR3 sequence is 15 residues long. Germline V gives CDR1 MDHEN, CDR2 SYDVKM. The CDR3 region is CASSSPTGGKNIQYF. In DNA form, the CDR3 reads TGTGCCAGCAGTTCCCCGACAGGGGGCAAAAACATTCAGTACTTC. The entire variable domain, with the rest obtained from reference TRBV28 and TRBJ2-4, is as follows: DVKVTQSSRYLVKRTGEKVFLECVQDMDHENMFWYRQDPGLGLRLIYFSYDVKMKEKGDIPEGYSVSREKKERFSLILESASTNQTSMYLCASSSPTGGKNIQYFGAGTRLSVL.

V usage is TRBV5-6 and J usage is TRBJ2-5, with 10 bases aligning to TRBD2. Germline trimming cut 5 bases from V and 2 bases from J; bases unmatched to any gene: 9. This CDR3 region has 16 residues. The germline V gene encodes CDR1 SGHDT and CDR2 YYEEEE. CDR3 residues: CASREGWTSGQETQYF. The CDR3 DNA reads as TGTGCCAGCAGAGAGGGGTGGACTAGCGGACAAGAGACCCAGTACTTC.

This rearrangement joins TRBV11-3 to TRBJ2-1; the match to TRBD2 covers 7 bases. V lost 5 bases to trimming and J lost 5 bases; unmatched junction nucleotides: 12. Germline V gives CDR1 SGHNT, CDR2 YENEEA. The CDR3 runs to 16 residues. CDR3 nucleotide sequence: TGTGCCAGCAGCCCGGGGAGGGGCGGGGACGACAATGAGCAGTTCTTC. Protein sequence: CASSPGRGGDDNEQFF.

The CDR3 region has the DNA TGTGCCATCAGTGGCTCCTCCGGGACAGAGCAAGAGACCCAGTACTTC. Translating it yields CAISGSSGTEQETQYF. This chain uses TRBV10-3 with TRBJ2-5, with 7 bases fitting TRBD1. V shed 4 bases, J shed 2 bases, and the junction held 10 bases outside the gene matches. The CDR3 is 16 residues long. Germline V gives CDR1 ENHRY, CDR2 SYGVKD.